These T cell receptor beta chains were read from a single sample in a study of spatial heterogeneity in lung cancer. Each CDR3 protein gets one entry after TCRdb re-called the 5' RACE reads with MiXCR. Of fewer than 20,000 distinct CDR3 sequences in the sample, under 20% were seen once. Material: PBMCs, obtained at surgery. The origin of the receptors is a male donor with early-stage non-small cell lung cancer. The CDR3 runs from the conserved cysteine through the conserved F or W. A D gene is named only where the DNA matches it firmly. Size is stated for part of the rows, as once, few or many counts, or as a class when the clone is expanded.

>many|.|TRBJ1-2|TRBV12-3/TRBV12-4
CASSPYWTGPGGYTF
TGTGCCAGCAGTCCCTACTGGACCGGCCCTGGGGGCTACACCTTC
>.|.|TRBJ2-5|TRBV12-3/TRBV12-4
CASSRGRGQETQYF
TGTGCCAGCAGCCGGGGAAGGGGACAAGAGACCCAGTACTTC
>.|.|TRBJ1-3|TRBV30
CAWRLPERGNTIYF
TGTGCCTGGAGACTACCGGAGAGGGGAAACACCATATATTTT
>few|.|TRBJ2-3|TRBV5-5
CASSHTDPLGQYF
TGTGCCAGCAGCCACACCGACCCGCTGGGGCAGTATTTT
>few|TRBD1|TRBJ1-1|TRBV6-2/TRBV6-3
CASSRRQGNTEAFF
TGTGCCAGCAGCCGCCGACAGGGGAACACTGAAGCTTTCTTT
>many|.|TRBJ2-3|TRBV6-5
CASSYEGTDTQYF
TGTGCCAGCAGTTACGAGGGCACAGATACGCAGTATTTT
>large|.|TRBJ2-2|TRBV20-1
CSAREDDTGELFF
TGCAGTGCTAGAGAGGACGACACCGGGGAGCTGTTTTTT
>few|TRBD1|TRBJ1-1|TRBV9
CASSVEQGAKAFF
TGTGCCAGCAGCGTAGAACAGGGGGCGAAGGCTTTCTTT
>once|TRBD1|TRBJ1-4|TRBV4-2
CASSPGQAAEKLFF
TGTGCCAGCAGCCCGGGACAGGCGGCTGAAAAACTGTTTTTT
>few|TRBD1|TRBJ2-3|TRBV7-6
CASSSWTGVTDTQYF
TGTGCCAGCAGCTCCTGGACAGGAGTCACAGATACGCAGTATTTT
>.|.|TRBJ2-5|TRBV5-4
CASIPGIKETQYF
TGTGCCAGCATCCCGGGAATTAAAGAGACCCAGTACTTC
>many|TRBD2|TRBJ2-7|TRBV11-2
CASSLGSSGVSYEQYF
TGTGCCAGCAGCTTAGGTAGTAGCGGGGTCTCCTACGAGCAGTACTTC
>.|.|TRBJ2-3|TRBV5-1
CASSGSSAGGTQYF
TGCGCCAGCAGCGGGTCCAGTGCCGGGGGTACGCAGTATTTT
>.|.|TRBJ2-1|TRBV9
CASSVGVDSYNEQFF
TGTGCCAGCAGCGTCGGGGTGGACTCCTACAATGAGCAGTTCTTC
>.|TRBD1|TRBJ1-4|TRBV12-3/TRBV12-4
CATSGQGSANEKLFF
TGTGCCACCTCGGGACAGGGGTCTGCTAATGAAAAACTGTTTTTT
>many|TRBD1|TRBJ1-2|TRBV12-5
CASGQGTANYGYTF
TGTGCTAGTGGACAGGGGACAGCTAACTATGGCTACACCTTC
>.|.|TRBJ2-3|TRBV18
CASSPPASSGDTQYF
TGTGCCAGCTCACCACCGGCGTCATCAGGGGATACGCAGTATTTT
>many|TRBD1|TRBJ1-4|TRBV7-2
CASSSPGHLRGGSNEKLFF
TGTGCCAGCAGCTCCCCGGGACATCTAAGAGGGGGCTCTAATGAAAAACTGTTTTTT
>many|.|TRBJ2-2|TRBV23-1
CASSRVCRNTGELFF
TGCGCCAGCAGCCGCGTATGCAGGAACACCGGGGAGCTGTTTTTT
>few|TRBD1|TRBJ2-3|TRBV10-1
CASKGQGADTQYF
TGCGCCAGCAAGGGACAGGGTGCAGATACGCAGTATTTT
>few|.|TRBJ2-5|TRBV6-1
CATKGFGGETQYF
TGTGCCACTAAGGGATTTGGGGGAGAGACCCAGTACTTC
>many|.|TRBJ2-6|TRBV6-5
CASSYYAETGANVLTF
TGTGCCAGCAGTTACTATGCGGAAACTGGGGCCAACGTCCTGACTTTC
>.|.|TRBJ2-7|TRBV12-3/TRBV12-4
CASSPSDWGHEQYF
TGTGCCAGCAGTCCGTCGGACTGGGGGCACGAGCAGTACTTC
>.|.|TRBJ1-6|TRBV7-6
CASSLAGGLNSPLHF
TGTGCCAGCAGCTTGGCGGGGGGCTTAAATTCACCCCTCCACTTT
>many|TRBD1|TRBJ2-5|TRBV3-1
CASSPLGQAETQYF
TGTGCCAGCAGTCCCTTAGGACAGGCGGAGACCCAGTACTTC
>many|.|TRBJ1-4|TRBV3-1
CASSQEGSTETLRKLFF
TGTGCCAGCAGCCAAGAGGGATCGACAGAGACGCTGCGGAAACTGTTTTTT
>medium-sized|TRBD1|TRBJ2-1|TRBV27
CASSPGTGNYNEQFF
TGTGCCAGCAGTCCCGGGACAGGTAACTACAATGAGCAGTTCTTC
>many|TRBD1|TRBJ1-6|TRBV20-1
CSASRDRAVSPLHF
TGCAGTGCCAGTCGGGACAGGGCTGTGTCACCCCTCCACTTT
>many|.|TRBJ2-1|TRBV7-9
CASSRDWANEQFF
TGTGCCAGCAGCCGTGACTGGGCTAATGAGCAGTTCTTC
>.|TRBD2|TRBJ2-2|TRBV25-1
CASSEWEGGELFF
TGTGCCAGCAGTGAATGGGAGGGCGGGGAGCTGTTTTTT
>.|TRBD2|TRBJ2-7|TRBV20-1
CSARVGTSGAGEQYF
TGCAGTGCTAGAGTCGGGACTAGCGGCGCCGGCGAGCAGTACTTC
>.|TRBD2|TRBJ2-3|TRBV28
CASSSSGGNTDTQYF
TGTGCCAGCAGTAGTAGCGGGGGGAACACAGATACGCAGTATTTT
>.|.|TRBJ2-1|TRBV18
CASSPLGSSYNEQFF
TGTGCCAGCTCCCCACTTGGGAGCTCCTACAATGAGCAGTTCTTC
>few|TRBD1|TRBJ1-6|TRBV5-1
CASSAGQGAKNSPLHF
TGCGCCAGCAGCGCGGGACAGGGGGCGAAGAATTCACCCCTCCACTTT
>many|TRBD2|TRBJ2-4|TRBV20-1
CSARVSGGKNIQYF
TGCAGTGCTAGAGTTAGCGGGGGCAAAAACATTCAGTACTTC
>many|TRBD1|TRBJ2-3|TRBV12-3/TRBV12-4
CASSPPGQGYTDTQYF
TGTGCCAGCAGTCCCCCGGGACAGGGTTACACAGATACGCAGTATTTT
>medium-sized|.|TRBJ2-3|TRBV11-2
CASSSSTDTQYF
TGTGCCAGCAGCTCTAGCACAGATACGCAGTATTTT
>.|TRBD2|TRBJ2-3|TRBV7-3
CASSLMGTSTDTQCF
TGTGCCAGCAGCTTAATGGGGACTAGCACAGATACGCAGTGTTTT
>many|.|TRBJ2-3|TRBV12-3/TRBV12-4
CASKLGTGTDTQYF
TGTGCCAGCAAGCTCGGGACGGGGACAGATACGCAGTATTTT
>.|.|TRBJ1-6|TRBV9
CASSDDNSPLHF
TGTGCCAGCAGCGACGACAATTCACCCCTCCACTTT
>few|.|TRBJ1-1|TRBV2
CASKRDVTEAFF
TGTGCCAGCAAGAGGGATGTCACTGAAGCTTTCTTT
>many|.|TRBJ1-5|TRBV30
CAWSSGPFRPQHF
TGTGCCTGGAGTTCTGGCCCGTTTAGGCCCCAGCATTTT
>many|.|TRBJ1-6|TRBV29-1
CSVRTGESPLHF
TGCAGCGTTAGGACGGGGGAATCACCCCTCCACTTT
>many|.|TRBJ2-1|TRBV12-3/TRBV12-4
CASIPGTGYNEQFF
TGTGCCAGCATTCCCGGGACGGGCTACAATGAGCAGTTCTTC
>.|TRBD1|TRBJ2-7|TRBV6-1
CASSPGQGHSYEQYF
TGTGCCAGCAGTCCCGGACAGGGGCACTCCTACGAGCAGTACTTC
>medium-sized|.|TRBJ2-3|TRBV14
CASSQARDLITDTQYF
TGTGCCAGCAGCCAAGCCCGAGACCTAATCACAGATACGCAGTATTTT
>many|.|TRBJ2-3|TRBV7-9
CASSPQQSTDTQYF
TGTGCCAGCAGCCCACAGCAAAGCACAGATACGCAGTATTTT